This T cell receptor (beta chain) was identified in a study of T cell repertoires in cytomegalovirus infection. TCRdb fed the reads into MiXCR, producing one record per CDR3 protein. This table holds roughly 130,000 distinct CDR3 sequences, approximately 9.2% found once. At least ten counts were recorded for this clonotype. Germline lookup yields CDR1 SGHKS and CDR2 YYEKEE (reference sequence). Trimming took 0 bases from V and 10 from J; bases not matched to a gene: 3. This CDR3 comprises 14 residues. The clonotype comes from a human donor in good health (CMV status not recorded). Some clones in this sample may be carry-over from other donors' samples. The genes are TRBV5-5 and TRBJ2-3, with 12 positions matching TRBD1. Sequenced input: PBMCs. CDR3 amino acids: CASSLAGTGGSQYF. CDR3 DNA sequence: TGTGCCAGCAGCTTGGCCGGGACAGGGGGCTCGCAGTATTTT.